The clone carrying this T cell receptor beta chain was detected ten times or more. This CDR3 contains 15 residues. Trimming cost V 3 bases and J 3 bases, with 13 bases left between them. Looked up from germline, CDR1 is SGHTA and CDR2 is FQGNSA. This specimen belongs to a study of response to subunit inactivated influenza vaccine. TCRdb re-called the RT-PCR reads through MiXCR, storing one row per CDR3 protein. Seen here are around 520,000 distinct CDR3 sequences, about 25% observed once, and the top ten hold under 2.5%. This sample comprised CD4+ T cells sorted from PBMCs, obtained roughly 5 days after vaccination. The gene calls are TRBV7-2 and TRBJ2-3; possible D gene TRBD1, 5 bases. This sequence was found in a man aged 50-59 years who received an inactivated influenza vaccine. CDR3 nucleotide sequence: TGTGCCAGCAGCTTTTCAGGGATATGGACAGATACGCAGTATTTT. Translation gives CASSFSGIWTDTQYF.